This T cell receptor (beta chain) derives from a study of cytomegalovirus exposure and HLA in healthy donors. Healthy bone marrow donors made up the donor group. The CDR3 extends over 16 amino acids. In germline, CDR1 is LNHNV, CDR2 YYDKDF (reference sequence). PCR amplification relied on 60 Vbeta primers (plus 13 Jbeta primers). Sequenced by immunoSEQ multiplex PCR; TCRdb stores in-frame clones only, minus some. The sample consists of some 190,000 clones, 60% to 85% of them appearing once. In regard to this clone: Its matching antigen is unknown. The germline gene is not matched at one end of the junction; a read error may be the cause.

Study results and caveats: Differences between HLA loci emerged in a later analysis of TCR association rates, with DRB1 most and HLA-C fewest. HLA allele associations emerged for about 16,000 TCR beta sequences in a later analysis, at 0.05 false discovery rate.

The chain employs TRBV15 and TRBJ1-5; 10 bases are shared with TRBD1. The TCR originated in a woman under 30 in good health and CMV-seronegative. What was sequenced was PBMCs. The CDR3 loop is CATSRGRDRGNQPQHF. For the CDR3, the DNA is TGTGCCACCAGCAGAGGCCGGGACAGGGGCAACCAGCCCCAGCATTTT.